What follows is one T cell receptor beta chain and its context. Its antigen is unknown. CDR3 length equals 18 residues. V trimming: 2 bases; J trimming: 7 bases; junction bases outside the gene matches: 14. The germline V gene has CDR1 MNHEY and CDR2 SVGAGI. The sample is drawn from a study of blood T cells in healthy people across ages. Broader study findings: Estimated diversity, derived from one million T cells, was regarded as an underestimate. It was not possible, with unsorted PBMCs, to conclusively compare naive and antigen-experienced cells.

Next came a second PCR, run for about 7 to 11 cycles, which used a sample-barcoded 5' primer along with a J-beta primer mix. TCRdb reprocessed the 5' RACE reads via MiXCR and lists one record per CDR3 protein. In the table there are 540,000 or so distinct CDR3 sequences, under 55% of which are singletons. The source of this sequence is an elderly man in good health. The chain combines TRBV6-5 with TRBJ1-5; 10 positions agree with TRBD1. The specimen sequenced was blood. The CDR3 reads CASSYQHPGTGAGQPQHF. The CDR3 DNA sequence: TGTGCCAGCAGTTACCAGCATCCCGGGACAGGGGCAGGACAGCCCCAGCATTTT.